The rows below give T cell receptor beta chains drawn from one sample of a study of shared clonotypes between healthy human individuals. Clones were sequenced by immunoSEQ multiplex PCR, and TCRdb holds only the in-frame ones, with some missing. The sample contains about 2 million clones, approximately 94% of which appear only once. The sequencing input was naive CD8+ T cells sorted from blood. Receptors were obtained from a man aged 18 to 29 in good health. CDR3s include the opening cysteine and the closing phenylalanine or tryptophan. D genes are given only for firm matches. Some rows have no size entry. The others give once, few or many, or a class for an expanded clone.

v_call: TRBV4-3
d_call: TRBD1
j_call: TRBJ2-7
clone_size: -
cdr3_nt: TGCGCCAGCAGCCAAGGCCCTGGACAGGGATACGAGCAGTACTTC
cdr3_aa: CASSQGPGQGYEQYF

v_call: TRBV19
d_call: TRBD1
j_call: TRBJ1-5
clone_size: -
cdr3_nt: TGTGCCAGTAGCGCAGGACAGGGATATTATAGCAATCAGCCCCAGCATTTT
cdr3_aa: CASSAGQGYYSNQPQHF

v_call: TRBV27
d_call: -
j_call: TRBJ2-2
clone_size: -
cdr3_nt: TGTGCCAGCAGTTCAATAACCTCAGGGGGGACCGGGGAGCTGTTTTTT
cdr3_aa: CASSSITSGGTGELFF

v_call: TRBV19
d_call: TRBD1
j_call: TRBJ2-1
clone_size: -
cdr3_nt: TGTGCCAGTAGTGGGACAGGGGCCGTCTACAATGAGCAGTTCTTC
cdr3_aa: CASSGTGAVYNEQFF

v_call: TRBV5-1
d_call: TRBD1
j_call: TRBJ1-1
clone_size: once
cdr3_nt: TGCGCCAGCACCTTGGGACAGACGAACACTGAAGCTTTCTTT
cdr3_aa: CASTLGQTNTEAFF

v_call: TRBV28
d_call: -
j_call: TRBJ1-4
clone_size: -
cdr3_nt: TGTGCCAGCAGTTTACGAGGACCGAATGAAAAACTGTTTTTT
cdr3_aa: CASSLRGPNEKLFF

v_call: TRBV13
d_call: -
j_call: TRBJ2-1
clone_size: -
cdr3_nt: TGTGCCAGCAGCTTATCGGGGGACTCCTACAATGAGCAGTTCTTC
cdr3_aa: CASSLSGDSYNEQFF

v_call: TRBV2
d_call: -
j_call: TRBJ1-6
clone_size: -
cdr3_nt: TGTGCCAGCAGTGAAGTCTCTGTCTATAATTCACCCCTCCACTTT
cdr3_aa: CASSEVSVYNSPLHF

v_call: TRBV28
d_call: TRBD1
j_call: TRBJ2-5
clone_size: -
cdr3_nt: TGTGCCAGCAGTTCAGGGGGCGGAATCCAAGAGACCCAGTACTTC
cdr3_aa: CASSSGGGIQETQYF

v_call: TRBV7-9
d_call: -
j_call: TRBJ2-3
clone_size: once
cdr3_nt: TGTGCCAGCAGCTTAGACCAGGGGACGACAGATACGCAGTATTTT
cdr3_aa: CASSLDQGTTDTQYF